This entry concerns a single TCR beta chain. There is no known antigen for this receptor. One base away there is no much larger clone; base qualities are not given. The immunoSEQ Assay, a bias-controlled multiplex PCR, was used to amplify TCRbeta CDR3 regions from genomic DNA. Under the source paper's analysis protocol: Nucleated cell counts per sample were estimated from amplification of reference gene primers within the assay. To quantify the absolute abundance of each unique TCRbeta CDR3 rearrangement, sequence reads were collapsed and filtered. For each sample, productive Simpson clonality was calculated as the square root of Simpson's diversity index across productive rearrangements. The immuneACCESS repertoire file appears here via TCRdb, limited to in-frame rearrangements. These files lack a portion of the clones; in checked studies, under half of the deficit traces to unresolved V genes, and the cause of the others is not known. Clonal size and the V and J genes are those of that table, whereas D and trimming came from the DNA. Recorded for this sample are about 140,000 clones; about 90% of them occurred a single time. In total, the top ten clones hold 11% of the sample.

Each collaborating institution followed its own protocols to collect whole blood in K2EDTA tubes. For TCRbeta analysis, collaborators shipped samples as frozen whole blood, isolated PBMCs, or DNA extracted from either of those sample types. This entry belongs to a study of blood T cell repertoires in COVID-19 (dated by TCRdb to the early 2020s). Study-wide context: The collaborator samples originated in the United States, Italy and Spain and spanned the acute and convalescent phases of COVID-19. The material from the prospective study consisted of cDNA or gDNA derived from T cells, B-cell-depleted T cells, or PBMCs. HLA class I and class II types, where available, came from metadata supplied by the sample provider rather than from assay-based typing. Subjects who had been exposed to COVID-19, were actively infected with it, or had recovered from it provided the deeply sampled blood TCRbeta repertoires that made up the dataset. Sample metadata almost always included a de-identified subject ID, COVID-19 status, age in years and sex. Samples were obtained from the ongoing ImmuneRACE study (first 160 participants) and from 1,000 to 1,500 subjects provided by 6 global collaborators. A freely available public database, intended as a resource for researchers studying the immune response to SARS-CoV-2, is where the repertoires were released.

CDR1 and CDR2 were assigned from the germline V gene as SGHAT and FQNNGV. The CDR3 holds 18 amino acids from the cysteine to the phenylalanine. Only the CDR3 portion is preserved as DNA: 54 bases, with reading frame beginning at the first base. V is cut by 1 base and J by 2 bases, and the space between the germline ends is 19 bases. Beyond this particular receptor, the publication reports: The amount of clinical and demographic metadata varied by source and participant and was provided uncurated.

The receptor was derived from a woman older than 75 with acute or convalescent COVID-19. The chain was built from TRBV11-2 and TRBJ2-3; the D gene is perhaps TRBD1, from 6 matching bases. Sequencing was performed on peripheral blood. Here the CDR3 is given as CASSLVSPGHQDTDTQYF. The DNA reads as follows: TGTGCCAGCAGCTTAGTTTCCCCGGGACATCAAGACACAGATACGCAGTATTTT.